This TCR beta chain was sequenced during a study of blood T cell repertoires in COVID-19. For the study at large: The study drew acute and convalescent COVID-19 samples from the United States, Italy and Spain. The analysed material was cDNA or gDNA that came from T cells, B-cell-depleted T cells, or PBMCs.

The CDR3 is 11 residues long. The germline V gene has CDR1 SGDLS and CDR2 YYNGEE. Deletions cut 2 bases from V and 8 bases from J, with 6 bases between. Assay: immunoSEQ multiplex PCR; the TCRdb copy retains only in-frame clones and omits some. Here the sample spans approximately 290,000 clones, around 89% being singletons. Sequenced sample: peripheral blood. The chain recombines TRBV9 with TRBJ2-3, with a possible D match to TRBD2 (6 bases). The sequence was collected from a man younger than 40 with acute or convalescent COVID-19. The CDR3 loop is CASSVGGTQYF. In DNA form, the CDR3 reads TGTGCCAGCAGCGTGGGGGGTACGCAGTATTTT. Filled out from reference TRBV9 and TRBJ2-3, the complete variable domain reads DSGVTQTPKHLITATGQRVTLRCSPRSGDLSVYWYQQSLDQGLQFLIQYYNGEERAKGNILERFSAQQFPDLHSELNLSSLELGDSALYFCASSVGGTQYFGPGTRLTVL.